A selection of T cell receptor beta chains follows, all from one sample in a study of immune evolution from preneoplasia to lung adenocarcinoma. Assay used: immunoSEQ multiplex PCR; TCRdb lists only in-frame clones, some missing. The repertoire consists of about 5,700 clones, with around 80% occurring once and the leading ten covering roughly a tenth. Specimen: FFPE minimally invasive lung adenocarcinoma tissue. These receptors originate from a person aged 60 to 85 with lung adenocarcinoma. CDR3s include the opening cysteine and the closing phenylalanine or tryptophan. Fields, in order: clone size, D gene, J gene, V gene, CDR3 DNA, CDR3 protein. A D gene is named only where the DNA matches it firmly. Only some rows state a clone size, as once, few, many or a class for expanded clones.

- | TRBD2 | TRBJ2-1 | TRBV5-6 | TGTGCCAGCAGCTTGGGACTAGCGACACATAATGAGCAGTTCTTC | CASSLGLATHNEQFF
- | - | TRBJ2-3 | TRBV19 | TGTGCCAGTAGTCCCCGGAACGCAGATACGCAGTATTTT | CASSPRNADTQYF
once | TRBD2 | TRBJ2-7 | TRBV6-1 | TGTGCCAGCAGTGACCAGACTAGCTCCCCCTCCTACGAGCAGTACTTC | CASSDQTSSPSYEQYF
- | TRBD2 | TRBJ2-3 | TRBV29-1 | TGCAGCGGTAGCGGGATTCCAGATACGCAGTATTTT | CSGSGIPDTQYF
once | - | TRBJ2-7 | TRBV5-1 | TGCGCCAGCAGCTTGGACGGGTCCACGGGGGAGCAGTACTTC | CASSLDGSTGEQYF
- | - | TRBJ2-7 | TRBV11-3 | TGTGCCAGCAGCCCCTCCCGGCGGGGCGAGCAGTACTTC | CASSPSRRGEQYF
- | - | TRBJ2-3 | TRBV5-4 | TGTGCCAGCAGCTTGGGTGCCCATAGCACAGATACGCAGTATTTT | CASSLGAHSTDTQYF
- | TRBD1 | TRBJ2-7 | TRBV18 | TGTGCCAGCTCACTGGACAGGGGGCTCTTCGAGCAGTACTTC | CASSLDRGLFEQYF
- | TRBD1 | TRBJ2-2 | TRBV4-1 | TGCGCCAGCGAAGGGGCGACAGGGTTCGACACCGGGGAGCTGTTTTTT | CASEGATGFDTGELFF
- | - | TRBJ2-6 | TRBV19 | TGTGCCAGTAGTATAGCGGGCGGCTCTGGGGCCAACGTCCTGACTTTC | CASSIAGGSGANVLTF
- | - | TRBJ2-1 | TRBV10-3 | TGTGCCATCACAGGTTCTGCGTCCAGCTCCTACAATGAGCAGTTCTTC | CAITGSASSSYNEQFF